Listed here are 21 T cell receptor beta chains from one sample, sequenced in a study of blood T cell repertoires in COVID-19. Produced via immunoSEQ multiplex PCR; TCRdb's table is partial and in-frame only. This sample has 150,000 or so clones, with more than 85% found just once. The sequencing sample was made of peripheral blood. Receptors were obtained from a woman aged 60-75 years with COVID-19, enrolled during active disease.

V gene TRBV21-1 combines with J gene TRBJ2-1; the table's D call of TRBD2 was not tested on the DNA. TRBV21-1 is classified as a pseudogene. The CDR3 loop spans 21 amino acids. The CDR3 loop reads CASSKRRQGTSGGGGYNEQFF. The CDR3, as DNA: TGTGCCAGCAGCAAACGGAGGCAGGGGACTAGCGGGGGTGGGGGCTACAATGAGCAGTTCTTC.

V gene TRBV7-9 combines with J gene TRBJ2-7; D gene uncertain. The CDR3 is 14 residues long. From germline, CDR1 is SEHNR and CDR2 FQNEAQ (reference sequence). Trimming took off 1 base at V and 2 bases at J, with 9 bases between the two ends. In DNA, the CDR3 is TGTGCCAGCAGCTTAGGTGGAGTAACCTACGAGCAGTACTTC. Translation: CASSLGGVTYEQYF.

The chain uses TRBV29-1 and TRBJ2-2; D not certain. Germline assignment: CDR1 SQVTM and CDR2 ANQGSEA. V was cut by 6 bases and J by 1 base, with 9 bases left in between. This CDR3 region has 13 residues. CDR3 in amino acids: CSVRQQNTGELFF. As DNA, the CDR3 is TGCAGCGTGAGACAACAGAACACCGGGGAGCTGTTTTTT.

This clone was seen a handful of times. The chain combines TRBV6-4 with TRBJ1-1, with a weak D call TRBD1 (6 bases). V was pared by 4 bases and J by 4 bases, with 25 bases between. CDR1 and CDR2 (germline): MRHNA, SNTAGT. This CDR3 region has 18 residues. The CDR3 spells CASSGENSGARERTEAFF. Written as DNA, the CDR3 is TGTGCCAGCAGTGGCGAAAATTCAGGGGCCCGGGAACGCACTGAAGCTTTCTTT.

The V and J genes are TRBV10-3 and TRBJ2-2; weak D call: TRBD1 (6 bases). The CDR3 is 15 residues long. Germline CDR1 is ENHRY and CDR2 is SYGVKD. With 2 bases removed from V and 1 base from J, the gap between germline ends came to 8 bases. This CDR3 is CAISEVTGNTGELFF. CDR3 bases: TGTGCCATCAGTGAGGTGACAGGGAACACCGGGGAGCTGTTTTTT.

The chain combines TRBV11-2 with TRBJ1-6; D unclear. The CDR3 spans 13 residues. The germline gives CDR1 SGHAT, CDR2 FQNNGV. V lost 5 bases, J lost 4 bases, and 6 bases lay in between. The CDR3 here is CASSPGYNSPLHF. In DNA, the CDR3 is TGTGCCAGCAGCCCAGGTTATAATTCACCCCTCCACTTT.

The rearrangement joins TRBV4-3 to TRBJ2-1; 7 bases map to TRBD1. Germline lookup yields CDR1 LGHNA and CDR2 YSLEER. V dropped 0 bases and J dropped 6; count of bases not matched to a gene: 5. This CDR3 is built from 15 residues. The CDR3 nucleotides read TGCGCCAGCAGCCAAGATAATCCAGGGGGCAATGAGCAGTTCTTC. Amino acid sequence: CASSQDNPGGNEQFF.

J is TRBJ1-2 and V is TRBV14; 7 bases are shared with TRBD1. Trimming took 8 bases from V and 4 from J; bases not matched to a gene: 7. The CDR3 length is 13 residues. CDR1 SGHDN and CDR2 FVKESK come from the germline V gene. This chain's CDR3 is CASEGDSRYGYTF. The CDR3 DNA follows: TGTGCCAGCGAGGGGGACAGTCGCTATGGCTACACCTTC.

The chain joins TRBV5-1 to TRBJ2-2, with 9 bases fitting TRBD2. The germline V gene encodes CDR1 SGHRS and CDR2 YFSETQ. Trimming cost V 0 bases and J 2 bases; bases outside gene matches: 8. The CDR3 runs to 18 residues. CDR3: CASSLDPAGGDNTGELFF. The CDR3 nucleotides are TGCGCCAGCAGCTTGGATCCAGCGGGGGGTGATAACACCGGGGAGCTGTTTTTT.

The V gene is TRBV7-9, the J gene TRBJ2-7, with D possibly being TRBD2 (5 bases). Trimming shortened V by 1 base and J by 2 bases, and 15 bases separated the two germline ends. The CDR3 runs to 16 residues. Germline V gene lookup returns CDR1 SEHNR and CDR2 FQNEAQ (reference sequence). As DNA, the CDR3 is TGTGCCAGCAGCTTAGAATTCGGAGCGGCCACCTACGAGCAGTACTTC. Translating it yields CASSLEFGAATYEQYF.

This chain links TRBV5-1 with TRBJ1-1; maybe TRBD1 (5 bases). This CDR3 has 14 residues. The germline gives CDR1 SGHRS, CDR2 YFSETQ. V lost 0 bases and J lost 3, with 9 bases in between. The CDR3 spells CASSLGRDYTEAFF. The CDR3 DNA reads TGCGCCAGCAGCTTGGGTCGGGACTACACTGAAGCTTTCTTT.

The chain combines TRBV5-4 with TRBJ2-6; D is unclear. V lost 2 bases, J lost 0 bases, and 6 bases lay in between. CDR1 and CDR2 from the germline V gene are SGHNT and YYREEE (reference sequence). The CDR3 has 15 residues. The CDR3 sequence is CASSFYGSGANVLTF. CDR3 DNA sequence: TGTGCCAGCAGCTTCTATGGCTCTGGGGCCAACGTCCTGACTTTC. The whole variable domain, filled in from reference TRBV5-4 and TRBJ2-6, reads ETGVTQSPTHLIKTRGQQVTLRCSSQSGHNTVSWYQQALGQGPQFIFQYYREEENGRGNFPPRFSGLQFPNYSSELNVNALELDDSALYLCASSFYGSGANVLTFGAGSRLTVL.

This rearrangement joins TRBV6-1 to TRBJ1-1; D possibly corresponds to TRBD1 (6 bases). The CDR3 runs to 14 residues. Trimming took 6 bases from V and 4 from J, leaving 15 bases between them. Germline V gene sequence: CDR1 MNHNS, CDR2 SASEGT. The CDR3 reads CASRGGGLITEAFF. CDR3 coding DNA: TGTGCCAGCAGGGGAGGGGGGCTGATCACTGAAGCTTTCTTT.

The rearrangement joins TRBV6-2 or TRBV6-3 to TRBJ1-2; D ambiguous. V lost 1 base and J lost 4, with 10 bases in between. The CDR3 has 14 residues. Germline CDR1 reads MNHEY; CDR2 reads SVGEGT. The CDR3 protein is CASSYFPGIYGYTF. The DNA of the CDR3 is TGTGCCAGCAGTTACTTTCCGGGGATCTATGGCTACACCTTC.

The rearrangement joins TRBV3-1 (or the pseudogene TRBV3-2) to TRBJ2-7; 10 nucleotides agree with TRBD1. J lost 3 bases, V lost 5 bases, and 4 bases had no gene match. This CDR3 spans 14 amino acids. Germline V gene sequence: CDR1 LGHDT, CDR2 YNNKEL (reference sequence). CDR3 bases: TGTGCCAGCAGCGCCCGGACAGGGGGCTACGAGCAGTACTTC. This codes for CASSARTGGYEQYF.

This clone has only one observation. V and J are TRBV11-2 and TRBJ1-2; D is possibly TRBD1 (6 bases). V was shortened by 5 bases and J by 8 bases, with 18 bases between the two germline ends. This CDR3 is 14 amino acids long. Germline V gene sequence: CDR1 SGHAT, CDR2 FQNNGV. The CDR3: CASSLGGPTSGYTF. In nucleotides, the CDR3 is TGTGCCAGCAGCCTGGGGGGGCCCACTTCGGGCTACACCTTC.

On this clone: The same CDR3 also results from other DNA sequences found in this sample. This chain connects TRBV9 to TRBJ2-1, with 9 nucleotides matching TRBD2. Germline assignment: CDR1 SGDLS and CDR2 YYNGEE. The CDR3 contains 15 residues. J lost 2 bases, V lost 0 bases, and 0 bases had no gene match. The CDR3 region is CASSVGGGAYNEQFF. CDR3 sequence (DNA): TGTGCCAGCAGCGTAGGCGGGGGGGCCTACAATGAGCAGTTCTTC.

The rearrangement uses TRBV7-3 and TRBJ2-1; 10 positions agree with TRBD2. Germline CDR1 SGHTA, CDR2 FQGTGA. The V and J ends lost 5 bases and 7 bases, in that order; junction bases with no gene match: 14. The CDR3 consists of 17 residues. CDR3 loop: CASSLSTGLAGVNEQFF. The CDR3 DNA follows: TGTGCCAGCAGCCTAAGTACGGGGCTAGCGGGGGTAAATGAGCAGTTCTTC.

The gene calls are TRBV6-1 and TRBJ2-7, with 8 bases matching TRBD1. Germline assignment: CDR1 MNHNS and CDR2 SASEGT. This CDR3 region has 15 residues. With V trimmed by 2 bases and J by 2 bases, 5 bases remained unmatched. The CDR3 DNA is TGTGCCAGCAGTGAATCACAGGGGGTGGCCTACGAGCAGTACTTC. Translation: CASSESQGVAYEQYF.

The CDR3 region has the DNA TGCGCCAGCAGCTTTTCGCCCCCACAGGCAACTAATGAAAAACTGTTTTTT. It yields the protein CASSFSPPQATNEKLFF. The chain joins TRBV5-1 to TRBJ1-4; a weak D match, TRBD1 (5 bases). The length of the CDR3 is 17 residues. V lost 2 bases, J lost 0 bases, and 14 bases lay in between. Germline V gives CDR1 SGHRS, CDR2 YFSETQ.

The genes are TRBV18 and TRBJ2-1; 8 bases are a match to TRBD2. The CDR3 has 16 amino acids. Germline V CDR1 and CDR2: KGHSH, LQKENI. V shed 5 bases and J 0 bases; nucleotides not matched to a gene: 6. DNA of the CDR3: TGTGCCAGCTCAGACTCGGGGGGGCTCTCCTACAATGAGCAGTTCTTC. Protein sequence: CASSDSGGLSYNEQFF. The entire variable domain, with the rest obtained from reference TRBV18 and TRBJ2-1, is as follows: NAGVMQNPRHLVRRRGQEARLRCSPMKGHSHVYWYRQLPEEGLKFMVYLQKENIIDESGMPKERFSAEFPKEGPSILRIQQVVRGDSAAYFCASSDSGGLSYNEQFFGPGTRLTVL.